The clone carrying this T cell receptor beta chain has just one count. The CDR3 totals 15 residues. Germline loops: CDR1 MDHEN, CDR2 SYDVKM. Unmatched junction bases numbered 8, after V lost 5 bases and J lost 6 bases. The data are from a study of shared clonotypes between healthy human individuals. Sequencing was performed with immunoSEQ multiplex PCR; in TCRdb, only in-frame clones are kept and a portion is missing. The sample holds around 2.5 million clones; 80% to 95% are singletons and the top ten take around 0.37%. The chain recombines TRBV28 with TRBJ2-3, with TRBD2 matching over 10 bases. This clonotype was obtained from a man younger than 35 in good health. Some clones in this sample may be carry-over from other donors' samples. Sequenced material: naive CD4+ T cells from PBMCs. Described subset: CD45RA+ positively selected. CDR3: CASSPHLAGADTQYF. DNA for the CDR3: TGTGCCAGCAGTCCCCATCTAGCGGGAGCGGATACGCAGTATTTT.